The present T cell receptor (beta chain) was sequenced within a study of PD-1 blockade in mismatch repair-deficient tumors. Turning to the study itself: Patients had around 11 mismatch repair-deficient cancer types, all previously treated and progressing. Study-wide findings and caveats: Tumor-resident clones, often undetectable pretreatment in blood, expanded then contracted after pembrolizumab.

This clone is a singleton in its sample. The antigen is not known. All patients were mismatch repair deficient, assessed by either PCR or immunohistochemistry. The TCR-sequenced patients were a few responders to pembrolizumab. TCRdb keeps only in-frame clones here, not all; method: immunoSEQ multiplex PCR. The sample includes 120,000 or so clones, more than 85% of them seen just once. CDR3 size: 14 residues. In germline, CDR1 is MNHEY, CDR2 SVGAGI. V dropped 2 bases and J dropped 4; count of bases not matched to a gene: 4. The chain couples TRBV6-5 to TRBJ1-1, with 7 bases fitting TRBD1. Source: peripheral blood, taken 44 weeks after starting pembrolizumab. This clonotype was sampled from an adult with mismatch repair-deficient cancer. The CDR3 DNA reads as TGTGCCAGCAGTTACGAGGGGGCTAGCACTGAAGCTTTCTTT. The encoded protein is CASSYEGASTEAFF.